The 21 T cell receptor beta chains presented below share a single source sample, sequenced in a study of T-cell reconstitution after alpha-beta-depleted transplantation in children (dated by TCRdb to the mid-2010s). The library relied on PCR. Sequencing used an Illumina HiSeq 2500. Molecular barcoding was employed in the preparation of TCR libraries, with unique molecular identifiers being used to normalize TCRbeta repertoire quantification. Using fastp trimming at Q25 and MiXCR clonotype assembly, TCRdb reanalyzed the public sequencing data and kept in-frame beta chains. Records with the same CDR3 protein are collapsed into one entry carrying the most frequent genes and DNA. The sample profile shows 500,000 to 750,000 distinct CDR3 sequences; 20% to 30% of them were found once. About 35% of the sample belongs to the ten largest clones. The treatment or condition tag for this specimen amounts to: allogeneic hematopoietic cell transplantation with graft depleted of TCRalphabeta T cells and CD19 B cells.

Material: PBMCs, obtained before TCRalphabeta/CD19-depleted stem cell transplant. The receptors were gathered from a boy under two years old with Wiskott-Aldrich syndrome, due to receive a stem cell transplant.

The V call is TRBV27, the J call TRBJ1-5; TRBD1 is a possible D gene (6 bases). The germline gives CDR1 MNHEY, CDR2 SMNVEV (reference sequence). Trimming cost V 5 bases and J 3 bases, with 17 bases left between them. The CDR3 contains 16 residues. As DNA, the CDR3 is TGTGCCAGCAGTCAATTCGGACAGCGGAACAATCAGCCCCAGCATTTT. Its protein is CASSQFGQRNNQPQHF.

The genes are TRBV5-1 and TRBJ2-7; TRBD2 agrees at 11 bases. Germline lookup yields CDR1 SGHRS and CDR2 YFSETQ. Trimming took 4 bases from V and 3 from J; bases not matched to a gene: 3. This CDR3 has 14 amino acids. CDR3 in DNA: TGCGCCAGCAGCGTCCTAGCGGGGGGCTACGAGCAGTACTTC. It codes for CASSVLAGGYEQYF.

The chain recombines TRBV24-1 with TRBJ2-3, with D possibly matching TRBD1 (5 bases). Trimming took 3 bases from V and 0 from J, leaving 9 bases between them. The germline CDR1 and CDR2 sequences are KGHDR and SFDVKD. The CDR3 totals 15 residues. This CDR3 reads CATSDATASTDTQYF. CDR3 nucleotides: TGTGCCACCAGTGATGCGACAGCTAGCACAGATACGCAGTATTTT.

This clonotype has more than one count but fewer than ten. The genes are TRBV20-1 and TRBJ2-1, with 7 bases matching TRBD1. The length of the CDR3 is 14 residues. Germline V gene sequence: CDR1 DFQATT, CDR2 SNEGSKA (reference sequence). V shed 3 bases and J 3 bases; nucleotides not matched to a gene: 5. The CDR3 region has the DNA TGCAGTGCTAGCCACAACAGGGGCTACAATGAGCAGTTCTTC. It is translated as CSASHNRGYNEQFF.

V and J are TRBV7-2 and TRBJ2-2, with TRBD1 identical over 8 bases. Germline values: CDR1 SGHTA, CDR2 FQGNSA. This CDR3 is 15 amino acids long. Trimming at V came to 5 bases and at J to 6 bases, leaving 8 bases not matched to a gene. CDR3 sequence: CASSSDRGAAGELFF. The CDR3 coding sequence is TGTGCCAGCAGCAGTGACAGGGGTGCTGCCGGGGAGCTGTTTTTT. The whole variable domain, remainder taken from reference TRBV7-2 and TRBJ2-2, is GAGVSQSPSNKVTEKGKDVELRCDPISGHTALYWYRQSLGQGLEFLIYFQGNSAPDKSGLPSDRFSAERTGGSVSTLTIQRTQQEDSAVYLCASSSDRGAAGELFFGEGSRLTVL.

The chain employs TRBV27 and TRBJ1-1, with a tentative D call TRBD1 (5 bases). Trimming cost V 5 bases and J 5 bases, with 18 bases left between them. Germline loops: CDR1 MNHEY, CDR2 SMNVEV (reference sequence). The CDR3 is 15 residues long. The CDR3 region is CASSPLSGRGTEAFF. CDR3 sequence (DNA): TGTGCCAGCAGTCCCCTTTCGGGGCGTGGGACTGAAGCTTTCTTT.

A few counts support this clonotype. This chain links TRBV9 with TRBJ2-2; unclear D gene. V was clipped by 0 bases and J by 1 base, with 4 bases between them. From germline, CDR1 is SGDLS and CDR2 YYNGEE. This CDR3 contains 14 residues. CDR3 loop: CASSVARNTGELFF. CDR3 DNA sequence: TGTGCCAGCAGCGTAGCTAGGAACACCGGGGAGCTGTTTTTT.

This clonotype has just a few counts. The V call is TRBV5-1, the J call TRBJ2-3; 7 nucleotides agree with TRBD2. From germline, CDR1 is SGHRS and CDR2 YFSETQ. The CDR3 runs 14 residues. V lost 4 bases and J lost 1; bases outside the gene matches: 3. The CDR3 DNA sequence: TGCGCCAGCAGCGATACTAGCGGCACAGATACGCAGTATTTT. The encoded protein is CASSDTSGTDTQYF.

There are a few counts of this clonotype. The V and J genes are TRBV20-1 and TRBJ2-3; TRBD2 matches 10 bases. The germline gives CDR1 DFQATT, CDR2 SNEGSKA (reference sequence). The CDR3 has 15 residues. V gave up 1 base and J gave up 3 bases; unmatched junction bases: 4. The CDR3 region is CSARVFSGGTDTQYF. For the CDR3, the DNA is TGCAGTGCTAGAGTCTTTAGCGGGGGGACAGATACGCAGTATTTT.

This clonotype was observed a few times. The genes are TRBV18 and TRBJ1-1; weak D call: TRBD1 (6 bases). The CDR3 totals 13 residues. Germline lookup yields CDR1 KGHSH and CDR2 LQKENI. V lost 1 base, J lost 11 bases, and 14 bases lay in between. CDR3 amino acids: CASSPQSGQGAFF. The CDR3, as DNA: TGTGCCAGCTCACCACAGTCGGGGCAGGGGGCTTTCTTT. The whole variable domain, remainder taken from reference TRBV18 and TRBJ1-1, is NAGVMQNPRHLVRRRGQEARLRCSPMKGHSHVYWYRQLPEEGLKFMVYLQKENIIDESGMPKERFSAEFPKEGPSILRIQQVVRGDSAAYFCASSPQSGQGAFFGQGTRLTVV.

This clonotype was recorded a few times. This chain uses TRBV5-1 with TRBJ2-1; a possible D gene is TRBD2 (5 bases). This CDR3 spans 13 amino acids. The germline V gene has CDR1 SGHRS and CDR2 YFSETQ. Trimming took off 4 bases at V and 8 bases at J, with 13 bases between the two ends. Here the CDR3 reads CASSQAQADEQFF. CDR3 nucleotides: TGCGCCAGCAGCCAAGCTCAAGCGGATGAGCAGTTCTTC.

The CDR3 DNA reads as TGCGCCAGCAGCCCCCGAGGAGGGGGCTGGGAACAAGAGACCCAGTACTTC. Translating gives CASSPRGGGWEQETQYF. V and J are TRBV5-1 and TRBJ2-5; a weak D match, TRBD1 (7 bases). The length of the CDR3 is 17 residues. The germline gives CDR1 SGHRS, CDR2 YFSETQ. The germline V and J ends were trimmed by 4 bases and 2 bases, with 21 bases remaining between them.

The V gene is TRBV5-1, the J gene TRBJ2-5; 8 nucleotides agree with TRBD2. The germline CDR1 and CDR2 sequences are SGHRS and YFSETQ. Losses at the gene ends were 0 bases for V and 5 bases for J; bases not matched to a gene: 6. This CDR3 has 15 amino acids. The CDR3 region is CASSLGAGGWETQYF. In nucleotides, the CDR3 is TGCGCCAGCAGCTTGGGGGCGGGAGGATGGGAGACCCAGTACTTC.

The chain employs TRBV10-3 and TRBJ2-7, with 12 bases lining up with TRBD2. V dropped 4 bases and J dropped 1; count of bases not matched to a gene: 5. CDR3 length equals 16 residues. Germline V gene lookup returns CDR1 ENHRY and CDR2 SYGVKD. The CDR3 DNA sequence: TGTGCCATCAGTGGACTAGCGGGAGAGAGTTCCTACGAGCAGTACTTC. The encoded protein is CAISGLAGESSYEQYF.

This clonotype was seen more than once but under ten times. The chain links TRBV20-1 to TRBJ1-2; D is unresolved. This CDR3 is 12 amino acids long. Trimming took 5 bases from V and 2 from J, leaving 9 bases between them. The germline gives CDR1 DFQATT, CDR2 SNEGSKA (reference sequence). CDR3 bases: TGCAGTGCTGGACGGTTCAACTATGGCTACACCTTC. Its protein is CSAGRFNYGYTF.

This clonotype showed up just a few times. The chain is built from TRBV9 and TRBJ2-1, with 13 bases identical to TRBD2. In germline, CDR1 is SGDLS, CDR2 YYNGEE. The V and J ends lost 4 bases and 9 bases, in that order; junction bases with no gene match: 7. The length of the CDR3 is 15 residues. This CDR3 is CASSPRLAGGREQFF. CDR3 nucleotide sequence: TGTGCCAGCAGCCCCCGACTAGCGGGAGGCCGTGAGCAGTTCTTC. Based on the CDR3 plus reference TRBV9 and TRBJ2-1, the full variable domain is DSGVTQTPKHLITATGQRVTLRCSPRSGDLSVYWYQQSLDQGLQFLIQYYNGEERAKGNILERFSAQQFPDLHSELNLSSLELGDSALYFCASSPRLAGGREQFFGPGTRLTVL.

V is TRBV3-1 and J is TRBJ1-2, with D hard to call. Germline V gives CDR1 LGHDT, CDR2 YNNKEL (reference sequence). CDR3 size: 13 residues. V was trimmed by 1 base and J by 3 bases, leaving 6 bases between them. The CDR3 sequence is CASSQVSYYGYTF. The CDR3 DNA follows: TGTGCCAGCAGCCAAGTGAGCTACTATGGCTACACCTTC.

This clonotype was detected only a few times. The chain employs TRBV5-1 and TRBJ2-1; 12 bases match TRBD2. The germline CDR1 and CDR2 sequences are SGHRS and YFSETQ. The CDR3 loop spans 16 amino acids. With V trimmed by 0 bases and J by 6 bases, 4 bases remained unmatched. In DNA, the CDR3 is TGCGCCAGCAGCTTGGAACTAGCGGGAGGTGCCAATGAGCAGTTCTTC. This encodes CASSLELAGGANEQFF.

The sample holds a few counts of this clonotype. This rearrangement joins TRBV7-3 to TRBJ1-6; unclear D gene. The CDR3 loop spans 14 amino acids. Trimming stripped 1 base from V and 7 bases from J, with 8 bases between. CDR1 and CDR2 (germline): SGHTA, FQGTGA. The CDR3 DNA is TGTGCCAGCAGCTTAAAGGGCGGAAATTCACCCCTCCACTTT. Encoded protein: CASSLKGGNSPLHF.

V is TRBV12-3 or TRBV12-4 and J is TRBJ1-1, with a possible D match to TRBD1 (5 bases). V dropped 0 bases and J dropped 4 bases, with 15 bases sitting between them. The CDR3 sequence is 16 residues long. The CDR3 loop is CASSLALRGTGTEAFF. The CDR3, as DNA: TGTGCCAGCAGTTTAGCGCTTCGGGGGACTGGCACTGAAGCTTTCTTT.

This clonotype was observed a few times. This chain links TRBV29-1 with TRBJ2-1; D ambiguous. Germline values: CDR1 SQVTM, CDR2 ANQGSEA. V was trimmed by 3 bases and J by 4 bases, leaving 4 bases between them. This CDR3 is 11 amino acids long. The CDR3 is CSVDKYNEQFF. CDR3 in DNA: TGCAGCGTTGACAAATACAATGAGCAGTTCTTC.